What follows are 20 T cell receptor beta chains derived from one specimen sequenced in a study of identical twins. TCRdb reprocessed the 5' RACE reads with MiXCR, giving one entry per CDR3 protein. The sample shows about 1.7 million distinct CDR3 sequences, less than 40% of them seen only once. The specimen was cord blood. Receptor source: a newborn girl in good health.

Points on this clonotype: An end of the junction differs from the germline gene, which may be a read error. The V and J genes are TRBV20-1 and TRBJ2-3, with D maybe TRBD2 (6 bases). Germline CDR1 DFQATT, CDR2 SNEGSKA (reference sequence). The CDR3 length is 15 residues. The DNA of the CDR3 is TGCAGTGCTGTCTCCGGGAGCTCTAGCATAGATACGCAGTATTTT. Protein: CSAVSGSSSIDTQYF.

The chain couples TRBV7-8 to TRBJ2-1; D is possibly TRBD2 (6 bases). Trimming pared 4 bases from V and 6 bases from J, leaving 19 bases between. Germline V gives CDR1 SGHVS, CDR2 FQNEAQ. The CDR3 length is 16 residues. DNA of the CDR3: TGTGCCAGCAGCTCCACTAGCATCTGGACACGCAATGAGCAGTTCTTC. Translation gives CASSSTSIWTRNEQFF.

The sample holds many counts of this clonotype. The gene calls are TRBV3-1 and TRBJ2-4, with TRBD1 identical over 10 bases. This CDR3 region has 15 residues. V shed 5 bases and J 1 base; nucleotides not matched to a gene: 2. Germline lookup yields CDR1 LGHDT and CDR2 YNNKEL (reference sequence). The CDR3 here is CASSRQGAAKNIQYF. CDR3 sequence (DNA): TGTGCCAGCAGCAGACAGGGGGCGGCCAAAAACATTCAGTACTTC.

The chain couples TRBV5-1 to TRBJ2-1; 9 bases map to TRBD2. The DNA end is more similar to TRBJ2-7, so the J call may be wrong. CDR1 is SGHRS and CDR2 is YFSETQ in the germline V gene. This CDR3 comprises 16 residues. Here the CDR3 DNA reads TGCGCCAGCAGCTTGATTTTGGCGGGGGGGTCCAATGAGCAGTACTTC. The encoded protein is CASSLILAGGSNEQYF.

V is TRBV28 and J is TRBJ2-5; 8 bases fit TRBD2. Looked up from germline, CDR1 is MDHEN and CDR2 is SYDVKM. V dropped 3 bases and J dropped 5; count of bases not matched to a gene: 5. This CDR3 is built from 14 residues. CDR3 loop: CASSFPTSEETQYF. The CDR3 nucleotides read TGTGCCAGCAGTTTCCCGACTAGCGAGGAGACCCAGTACTTC.

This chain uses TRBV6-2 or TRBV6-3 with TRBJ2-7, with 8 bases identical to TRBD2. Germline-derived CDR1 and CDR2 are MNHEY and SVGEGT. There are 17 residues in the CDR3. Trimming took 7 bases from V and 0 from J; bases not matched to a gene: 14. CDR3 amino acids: CASIPLELAGSSYEQYF. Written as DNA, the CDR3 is TGTGCCAGCATCCCTCTAGAGCTAGCGGGCAGCTCCTACGAGCAGTACTTC.

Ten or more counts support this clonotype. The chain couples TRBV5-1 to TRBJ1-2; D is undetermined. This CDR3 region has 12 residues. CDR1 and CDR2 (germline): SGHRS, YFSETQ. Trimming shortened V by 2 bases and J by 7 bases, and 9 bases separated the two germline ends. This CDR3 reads CASSFRAGGYTF. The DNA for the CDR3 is TGCGCCAGCAGCTTTCGTGCCGGTGGCTACACCTTC.

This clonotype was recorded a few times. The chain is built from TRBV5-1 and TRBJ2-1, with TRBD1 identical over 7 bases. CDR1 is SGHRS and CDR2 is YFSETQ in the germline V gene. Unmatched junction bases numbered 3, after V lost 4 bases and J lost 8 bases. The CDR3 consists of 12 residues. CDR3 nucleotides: TGCGCCAGCAGCGCCACAGGGGATGAGCAGTTCTTC. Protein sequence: CASSATGDEQFF.

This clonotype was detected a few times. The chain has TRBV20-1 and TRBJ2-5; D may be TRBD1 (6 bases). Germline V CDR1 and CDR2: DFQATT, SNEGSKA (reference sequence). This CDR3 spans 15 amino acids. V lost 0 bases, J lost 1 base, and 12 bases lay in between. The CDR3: CSARERVGGQETQYF. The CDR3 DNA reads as TGCAGTGCTAGAGAGAGAGTAGGGGGCCAAGAGACCCAGTACTTC.

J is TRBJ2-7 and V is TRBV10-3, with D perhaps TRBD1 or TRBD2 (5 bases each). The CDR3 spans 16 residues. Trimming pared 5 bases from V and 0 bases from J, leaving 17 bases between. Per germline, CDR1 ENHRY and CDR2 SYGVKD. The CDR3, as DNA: TGTGCCATCAGTCCAGGGACGCGGAGCCTCTCCTACGAGCAGTACTTC. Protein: CAISPGTRSLSYEQYF.

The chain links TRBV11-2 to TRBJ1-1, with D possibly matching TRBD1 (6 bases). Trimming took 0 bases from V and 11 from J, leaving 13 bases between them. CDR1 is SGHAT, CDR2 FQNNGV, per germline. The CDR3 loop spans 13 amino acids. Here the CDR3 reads CASSLERYRAAFF. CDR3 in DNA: TGTGCCAGCAGCTTAGAGCGTTACAGGGCGGCTTTCTTT.

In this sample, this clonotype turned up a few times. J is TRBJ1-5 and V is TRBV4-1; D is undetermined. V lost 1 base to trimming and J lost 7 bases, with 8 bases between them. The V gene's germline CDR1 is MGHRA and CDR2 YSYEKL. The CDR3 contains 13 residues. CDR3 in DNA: TGCGCCAGCAGCCAAGTGTTACGCCAGCCCCAGCATTTT. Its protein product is CASSQVLRQPQHF.

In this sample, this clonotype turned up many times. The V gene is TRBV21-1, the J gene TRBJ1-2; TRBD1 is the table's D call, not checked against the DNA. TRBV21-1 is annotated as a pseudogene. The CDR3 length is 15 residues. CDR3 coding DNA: TGTGCCAGCAGCAAATCTGCCAGGGGAAGCTATGGCTACACCTTC. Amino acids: CASSKSARGSYGYTF.

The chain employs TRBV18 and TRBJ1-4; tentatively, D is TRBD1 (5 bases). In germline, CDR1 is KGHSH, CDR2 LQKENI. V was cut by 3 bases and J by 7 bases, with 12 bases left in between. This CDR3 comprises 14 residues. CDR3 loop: CASSPGLTGEKLFF. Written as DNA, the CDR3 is TGTGCCAGCTCACCGGGGTTAACAGGTGAAAAACTGTTTTTT.

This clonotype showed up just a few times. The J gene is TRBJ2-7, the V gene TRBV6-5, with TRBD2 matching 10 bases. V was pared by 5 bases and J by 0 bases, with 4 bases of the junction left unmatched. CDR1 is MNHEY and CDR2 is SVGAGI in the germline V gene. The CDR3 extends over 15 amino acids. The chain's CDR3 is CASSHGLAASYEQYF. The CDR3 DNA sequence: TGTGCCAGCAGTCACGGACTAGCGGCCTCCTACGAGCAGTACTTC.

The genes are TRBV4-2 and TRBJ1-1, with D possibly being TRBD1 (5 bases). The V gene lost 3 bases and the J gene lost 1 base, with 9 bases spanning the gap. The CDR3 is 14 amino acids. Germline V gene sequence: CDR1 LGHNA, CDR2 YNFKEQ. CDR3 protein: CASSHSDRNTEAFF. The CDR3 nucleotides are TGTGCCAGCAGCCACTCAGACAGGAACACTGAAGCTTTCTTT.

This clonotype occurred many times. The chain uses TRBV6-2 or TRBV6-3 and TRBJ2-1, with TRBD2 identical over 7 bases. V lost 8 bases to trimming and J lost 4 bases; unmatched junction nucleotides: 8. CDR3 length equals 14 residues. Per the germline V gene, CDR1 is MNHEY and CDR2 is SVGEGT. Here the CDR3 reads CASLRLASYNEQFF. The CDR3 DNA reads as TGTGCCAGCCTGAGACTAGCCAGTTACAATGAGCAGTTCTTC.

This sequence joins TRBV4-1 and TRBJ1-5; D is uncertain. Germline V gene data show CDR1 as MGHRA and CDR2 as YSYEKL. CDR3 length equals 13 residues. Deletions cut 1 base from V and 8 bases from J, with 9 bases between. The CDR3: CASSQVPIEPQHF. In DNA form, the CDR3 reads TGCGCCAGCAGCCAAGTCCCAATCGAGCCCCAGCATTTT.

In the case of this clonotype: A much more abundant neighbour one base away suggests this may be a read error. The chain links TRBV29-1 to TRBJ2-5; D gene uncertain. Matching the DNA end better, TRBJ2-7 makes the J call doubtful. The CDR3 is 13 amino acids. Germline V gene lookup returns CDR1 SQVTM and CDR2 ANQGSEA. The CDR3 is CSVDLRPAGEQYF. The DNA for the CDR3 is TGCAGCGTTGATCTACGGCCAGCAGGCGAGCAGTACTTC.

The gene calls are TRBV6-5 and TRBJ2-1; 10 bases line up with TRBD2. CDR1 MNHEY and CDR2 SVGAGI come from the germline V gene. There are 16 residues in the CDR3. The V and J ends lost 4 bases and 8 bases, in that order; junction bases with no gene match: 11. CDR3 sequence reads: CASSCTSLAGDDEQFF. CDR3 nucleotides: TGTGCCAGCAGTTGCACCTCCCTAGCGGGAGACGATGAGCAGTTCTTC.